The 15 T cell receptor beta chains reported below all come from one sample, sequenced in a study of cytomegalovirus exposure and HLA in healthy donors. Primers included in the PCR were 60 Vbeta and 13 Jbeta primers. Produced via immunoSEQ multiplex PCR; TCRdb's table is partial and in-frame only. The data contain fewer than 200,000 clones, about 80% of them singletons. Input material: PBMCs. Receptor source: a woman in her thirties in good health and CMV-seronegative.

The rearrangement links TRBV7-2 to TRBJ2-7, with D perhaps TRBD1 (6 bases). Per the germline V gene, CDR1 is SGHTA and CDR2 is FQGNSA. Trimming took off 3 bases at V and 5 bases at J, with 11 bases between the two ends. The CDR3 loop spans 13 amino acids. In DNA form, the CDR3 reads TGTGCCAGCAGCTTGGGACAATCGAACGAGCAGTACTTC. Protein: CASSLGQSNEQYF.

In the case of this clone: Compared with germline, one end of the junction differs, possibly owing to a read error. This chain joins TRBV7-2 and TRBJ2-4, with TRBD1 as a possible D gene (5 bases). CDR3 size: 19 residues. In germline, CDR1 is SGHTA, CDR2 FQGNSA. The CDR3: CASSSVGPPRDGAKNSQYF. The CDR3, as DNA: TGTGCCAGCAGCTCCGTAGGCCCCCCTCGAGATGGGGCCAAAAACAGTCAGTACTTC.

The V and J genes are TRBV7-6 and TRBJ2-3, with D possibly TRBD1 on 6 matching bases. The CDR3 extends over 15 amino acids. Germline V lookup: CDR1 SGHVS, CDR2 FNYEAQ. V lost 5 bases to trimming and J lost 4 bases, with 16 bases between them. CDR3 region: CASSPTGPGADTQYF. The CDR3 coding sequence is TGTGCCAGCAGCCCCACAGGGCCTGGGGCAGATACGCAGTATTTT.

The genes are TRBV4-1 and TRBJ1-3; no definite D call. The CDR3 runs 14 residues. The V end lost 0 bases, the J end lost 10 bases, and 13 bases lay between the germline ends. The germline V gene has CDR1 MGHRA and CDR2 YSYEKL. CDR3 residues: CASSQDMGPGTIYF. The CDR3 DNA reads TGCGCCAGCAGCCAAGATATGGGCCCGGGAACCATATATTTT.

The gene calls are TRBV6-5 and TRBJ1-5; D unresolved. Trimming pared 0 bases from V and 6 bases from J, leaving 6 bases between. This CDR3 has 13 amino acids. The V gene's germline CDR1 is MNHEY and CDR2 SVGAGI. CDR3 sequence reads: CASSYSRAQPQHF. In DNA form, the CDR3 reads TGTGCCAGCAGTTACTCGAGAGCTCAGCCCCAGCATTTT.

The chain carries TRBV5-1 and TRBJ2-7, with 8 bases identical to TRBD1. Per the germline V gene, CDR1 is SGHRS and CDR2 is YFSETQ. V lost 4 bases and J lost 0; bases outside the gene matches: 6. The CDR3 is 15 residues long. The CDR3 DNA reads TGCGCCAGCAGCCTACAGGGGGAAAGCTCCTACGAGCAGTACTTC. Translating gives CASSLQGESSYEQYF.

The chain links TRBV4-2 to TRBJ2-2; D is possibly TRBD2 (5 bases). The V gene's germline CDR1 is LGHNA and CDR2 YNFKEQ. Trimming took 1 base from V and 0 from J, leaving 9 bases between them. This CDR3 comprises 16 residues. CDR3 protein: CASSQVTTPNTGELFF. CDR3 bases: TGTGCCAGCAGCCAAGTGACTACCCCGAACACCGGGGAGCTGTTTTTT.

Only a few counts were recorded for this clone. The genes are TRBV6-1 and TRBJ2-1, with TRBD1 matching 7 bases. V lost 5 bases, J lost 9 bases, and 10 bases stayed unmatched. The length of the CDR3 is 14 residues. Germline loops: CDR1 MNHNS, CDR2 SASEGT. This CDR3 reads CASSPRTGGGEQFF. The CDR3 DNA reads TGTGCCAGCAGTCCCCGGACAGGAGGCGGTGAGCAGTTCTTC.

The chain combines TRBV2 with TRBJ2-5; TRBD2 might be the D (6 bases). Gene TRBJ2-7 matches the end of the DNA better, so the J call may be wrong. The CDR3 length is 17 residues. Germline lookup yields CDR1 SNHLY and CDR2 FYNNEI. The CDR3 DNA is TGTGCCAGCAGGAGAACCCCGGGACTCCTGGCGCCCTACGAGCAGTACTTC. Translated, it gives CASRRTPGLLAPYEQYF.

This chain joins TRBV7-2 and TRBJ1-1; 7 bases line up with TRBD1. The V segment lost 5 bases and the J segment 0 bases; nucleotides outside the gene matches: 15. The germline CDR1 and CDR2 sequences are SGHTA and FQGNSA. The length of the CDR3 is 18 residues. CDR3 DNA sequence: TGTGCCAGCAGCCGGGAGGGGGCAAGGGGACACTTGAACACTGAAGCTTTCTTT. Translating gives CASSREGARGHLNTEAFF.

The rearrangement joins TRBV19 to TRBJ1-4; D gene uncertain. Germline V gives CDR1 LNHDA, CDR2 SQIVND (reference sequence). The germline V and J ends were trimmed by 5 bases and 0 bases, with 13 bases remaining between them. The CDR3 covers 16 residues. In DNA form, the CDR3 reads TGTGCCAGTAGTTCTCAATACAGTGCAACTAATGAAAAACTGTTTTTT. Amino acid sequence: CASSSQYSATNEKLFF.

V is TRBV5-6 and J is TRBJ1-2; 7 bases align to TRBD1. The CDR3 runs 16 residues. Per germline, CDR1 SGHDT and CDR2 YYEEEE. The V and J ends lost 0 bases and 3 bases, in that order; junction bases with no gene match: 8. The CDR3 nucleotides are TGTGCCAGCAGCTTGGCTCAGGGGGTTGCGGACTATGGCTACACCTTC. Translated, it gives CASSLAQGVADYGYTF.

This clone was observed a few times. The chain carries TRBV27 and TRBJ1-5; maybe TRBD1 (5 bases). The V gene lost 2 bases and the J gene lost 2 bases, with 10 bases spanning the gap. This CDR3 region has 15 residues. The germline gives CDR1 MNHEY, CDR2 SMNVEV (reference sequence). The CDR3 DNA is TGTGCCAGCAGTTTACAGGGCTTTGGCAATCAGCCCCAGCATTTT. Translating it yields CASSLQGFGNQPQHF.

The chain recombines TRBV4-3 with TRBJ1-2; D remains unclear. This CDR3 contains 15 residues. Germline V lookup: CDR1 LGHNA, CDR2 YSLEER. V lost 0 bases and J 1 base, leaving 9 bases between the germline ends. CDR3 amino acids: CASSQDRYSNYGYTF. The CDR3 DNA follows: TGCGCCAGCAGCCAAGATCGTTATAGTAACTATGGCTACACCTTC.

The chain is built from TRBV19 and TRBJ2-6, with a possible D match to TRBD2 (5 bases). Trimming took off 5 bases at V and 6 bases at J, with 17 bases between the two ends. There are 16 residues in the CDR3. Germline CDR1 is LNHDA and CDR2 is SQIVND (reference sequence). CDR3: CASSRRRLLEANVLTF. As DNA, the CDR3 is TGTGCCAGTAGTCGCCGGAGGCTCCTGGAGGCCAACGTCCTGACTTTC.